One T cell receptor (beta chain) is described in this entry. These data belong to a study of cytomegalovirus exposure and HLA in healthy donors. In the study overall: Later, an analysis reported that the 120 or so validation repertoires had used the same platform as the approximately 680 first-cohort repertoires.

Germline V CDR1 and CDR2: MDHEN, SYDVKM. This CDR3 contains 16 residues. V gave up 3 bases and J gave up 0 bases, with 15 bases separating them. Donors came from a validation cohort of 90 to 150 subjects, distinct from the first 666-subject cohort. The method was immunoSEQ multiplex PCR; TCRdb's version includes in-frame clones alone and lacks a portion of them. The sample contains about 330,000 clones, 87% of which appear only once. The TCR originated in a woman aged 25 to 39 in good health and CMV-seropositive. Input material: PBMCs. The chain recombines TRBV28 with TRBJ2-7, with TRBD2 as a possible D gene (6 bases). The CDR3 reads CASSLSAGLSSYEQYF. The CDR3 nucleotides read TGTGCCAGCAGTTTGTCGGCGGGGCTCTCCTCCTACGAGCAGTACTTC.